The 17 T cell receptor beta chains below come from one sample, sequenced in a study of shared clonotypes between healthy human individuals. The assay was immunoSEQ multiplex PCR, and TCRdb's table has in-frame clones only and misses some. The sample shows about 1.1 million clones, approximately 80% of them seen only once. The material sequenced was memory CD4+ T cells from PBMCs. Subset reported: CD45RA-negative fraction. These receptors were taken from a man in his late teens or twenties in good health. Some clones in this sample may be carry-over from other donors' samples.

As concerns this clone: Other DNA sequences of this sample code for an identical CDR3. This chain joins TRBV2 and TRBJ1-2, with unresolved D. Germline values: CDR1 SNHLY, CDR2 FYNNEI. CDR3 length: 12 amino acids. V was cut by 0 bases and J by 4 bases, with 3 bases left in between. The CDR3 is CASSEATYGYTF. In DNA, the CDR3 is TGTGCCAGCAGTGAAGCCACCTATGGCTACACCTTC.

V and J are TRBV6-4 and TRBJ2-3; 12 nucleotides line up with TRBD2. CDR3 length: 15 residues. Per the germline V gene, CDR1 is MRHNA and CDR2 is SNTAGT. Germline trimming cut 8 bases from V and 3 bases from J; bases unmatched to any gene: 6. In nucleotides, the CDR3 is TGTGCCAGCCCCCGGACTAGCGGGACGACAGATACGCAGTATTTT. This gives the protein CASPRTSGTTDTQYF.

Points on this clone: Other DNA sequences from this sample encode an identical CDR3 as well. J is TRBJ1-1 and V is TRBV18; D unresolved. V lost 3 bases and J 4 bases, leaving 9 bases between the germline ends. Germline CDR1 and CDR2: KGHSH and LQKENI. This CDR3 spans 13 amino acids. CDR3 region: CASSPVVGTEAFF. In nucleotides, the CDR3 is TGTGCCAGCTCACCTGTGGTTGGCACTGAAGCTTTCTTT. The complete variable domain, with remaining parts taken from reference TRBV18 and TRBJ1-1, reads NAGVMQNPRHLVRRRGQEARLRCSPMKGHSHVYWYRQLPEEGLKFMVYLQKENIIDESGMPKERFSAEFPKEGPSILRIQQVVRGDSAAYFCASSPVVGTEAFFGQGTRLTVV.

The gene calls are TRBV19 and TRBJ1-1; the D is unclear. The germline V and J ends were trimmed by 7 bases and 0 bases, with 9 bases remaining between them. CDR1 and CDR2 (germline): LNHDA, SQIVND (reference sequence). The CDR3 has 13 residues. CDR3 in amino acids: CASNPGMNTEAFF. The DNA for the CDR3 is TGTGCCAGTAATCCCGGGATGAACACTGAAGCTTTCTTT.

This clone was observed once. The V and J genes are TRBV11-2 and TRBJ1-1; the D is unclear. Germline V gives CDR1 SGHAT, CDR2 FQNNGV. The germline V and J ends were trimmed by 5 bases and 1 base, with 11 bases remaining between them. The CDR3 covers 14 residues. The chain's CDR3 is CASSSWGGNTEAFF. Written as DNA, the CDR3 is TGTGCCAGCAGCAGTTGGGGAGGGAACACTGAAGCTTTCTTT.

This rearrangement joins TRBV5-6 to TRBJ1-1; TRBD1 agrees at 7 bases. Germline V CDR1 and CDR2: SGHDT, YYEEEE. Trimming cost V 0 bases and J 1 base; bases outside gene matches: 6. The CDR3 is 16 residues long. In DNA, the CDR3 is TGTGCCAGCAGCTTGGGACAGGGTGGGTCGAACACTGAAGCTTTCTTT. Translating it yields CASSLGQGGSNTEAFF.

This clone has only a few counts. The chain uses TRBV2 and TRBJ2-7; 7 bases fit TRBD2. Losses at the gene ends were 8 bases for V and 3 bases for J; bases not matched to a gene: 10. The CDR3 is 14 residues long. The germline CDR1 and CDR2 sequences are SNHLY and FYNNEI. The DNA of the CDR3 is TGTGCCAGCCAGGCCGCTAGCGGTCACTACGAGCAGTACTTC. Protein product: CASQAASGHYEQYF.

With regard to this clone: A much larger clone differs by one base, so this may be a read error. This chain links TRBV5-4 with TRBJ2-3, with D unresolved. Trimming pared 0 bases from V and 4 bases from J, leaving 3 bases between. The CDR3 is 12 amino acids. Per the germline V gene, CDR1 is SGHNT and CDR2 is YYREEE (reference sequence). In DNA form, the CDR3 reads TGTGCCAGCAGCTTGGAGGCAGATACGCAGTATTTT. It translates to CASSLEADTQYF.

This chain links TRBV28 with TRBJ1-6; TRBD1 aligns across 7 bases. Losses at the gene ends were 7 bases for V and 7 bases for J; bases not matched to a gene: 4. CDR1 is MDHEN and CDR2 is SYDVKM in the germline V gene. The CDR3 contains 13 residues. In DNA, the CDR3 is TGTGCCAGCATAGACAGGGCGAATTCACCCCTCCACTTT. Translated, it gives CASIDRANSPLHF.

This sequence joins TRBV18 and TRBJ2-3; 7 bases line up with TRBD2. Trimming took 2 bases from V and 0 from J; bases not matched to a gene: 5. CDR1 is KGHSH and CDR2 is LQKENI in the germline V gene. The CDR3 runs to 16 residues. The CDR3 reads CASSPIELASTDTQYF. CDR3 sequence (DNA): TGTGCCAGCTCACCAATCGAACTAGCGAGCACAGATACGCAGTATTTT.

This clone appeared a single time. The J gene is TRBJ1-1, the V gene TRBV7-2; D possibly corresponds to TRBD1 (5 bases). CDR1 and CDR2 (germline): SGHTA, FQGNSA. The CDR3 contains 14 residues. The V end was cut by 1 base, the J end by 5 bases, with 11 bases between. The CDR3: CASSLGVWGTEAFF. CDR3 nucleotide sequence: TGTGCCAGCAGCTTAGGGGTTTGGGGGACTGAAGCTTTCTTT.

In its sample, this clone was seen once. The chain has TRBV28 and TRBJ2-6; D is perhaps TRBD1 (6 bases). This CDR3 is 18 amino acids long. Trimming removed 2 bases at V and 0 bases at J, with 14 bases between. CDR1 is MDHEN and CDR2 is SYDVKM in the germline V gene. CDR3: CASSLLGGSYSGANVLTF. The CDR3 DNA reads TGTGCCAGCAGTTTACTAGGGGGTTCCTACTCTGGGGCCAACGTCCTGACTTTC.

This clone was counted ten times or more. The chain employs TRBV4-3 and TRBJ2-1; D may be TRBD1 (5 bases). Germline-derived CDR1 and CDR2 are LGHNA and YSLEER. The CDR3 runs 15 residues. V dropped 5 bases and J dropped 6 bases, with 17 bases sitting between them. CDR3 region: CASSTGAVVGNEQFF. CDR3 nucleotide sequence: TGCGCCAGCAGCACTGGGGCGGTGGTCGGCAATGAGCAGTTCTTC.

A few counts support this clone. V usage is TRBV30 and J usage is TRBJ2-5; D remains unclear. The last part of the DNA fits TRBJ2-7 better; the J call may be wrong. The CDR3 has 13 residues. From germline, CDR1 is GTSNPN and CDR2 SVGIG (reference sequence). CDR3 sequence (DNA): TGTGCCTGGAGGAGGAGAAACTCCTACGAGCAGTACTTC. Amino acids: CAWRRRNSYEQYF.

J is TRBJ2-3 and V is TRBV5-1; no definite D call. V lost 0 bases, J lost 4 bases, and 12 bases lay in between. Germline-derived CDR1 and CDR2 are SGHRS and YFSETQ. The CDR3 consists of 15 residues. The CDR3: CASSLAIGIADTQYF. CDR3 in DNA: TGCGCCAGCAGCTTGGCCATAGGGATCGCAGATACGCAGTATTTT.

The chain recombines TRBV11-2 with TRBJ2-3; a possible D gene is TRBD2 (6 bases). Germline-derived CDR1 and CDR2 are SGHAT and FQNNGV. CDR3 length equals 15 residues. V lost 6 bases, J lost 6 bases, and 19 bases lay in between. CDR3 in DNA: TGTGCCAGCAGGTCCATCGGAGGGCCATTGGATACGCAGTATTTT. Translation: CASRSIGGPLDTQYF.

The chain links TRBV5-5 to TRBJ2-7; D is perhaps TRBD1 or TRBD2 (5 bases each). This CDR3 contains 15 residues. The V end lost 6 bases, the J end lost 7 bases, and 23 bases lay between the germline ends. Looked up from germline, CDR1 is SGHKS and CDR2 is YYEKEE (reference sequence). CDR3 DNA: TGTGCCAGCACAACCTCCGGGACGGCGGAGGAGGAGCAGTACTTC. This translates into CASTTSGTAEEEQYF.